One sample yielded the 23 T cell receptor beta chains listed below, sequenced in a study of blood T cells in healthy people across ages (dated by TCRdb to 2013 to 2016). Library construction relied on 5' RACE. The sequencing machine was an Illumina HiSeq 2500. The second PCR ran for about 6 to 11 cycles and used a J-beta primer mix along with a sample-barcoded 5' primer. TCRdb cleaned the public reads at Q25 with fastp, built clones with MiXCR and kept in-frame beta chains. Rows matching on CDR3 protein sequence are summarized as one entry with the most common DNA and genes. The sample table contains 800,000 to 950,000 distinct CDR3 sequences; only one count was recorded for almost 30% of them. Roughly 10% of the sample belongs to the ten largest clones. These data are also associated with another study on T cells of mothers and their children.

The specimen sequenced was blood. The receptor source for this set is a woman in her 40s in good health.

Note on this clonotype: A much larger clonotype is one base distant, so this may be a read error. The chain has TRBV9 and TRBJ1-2, with D unclear. The CDR3 length is 12 residues. V lost 5 bases and J lost 8, with 13 bases in between. Germline values: CDR1 SGDLS, CDR2 YYNGEE. The CDR3, as DNA: TGTGCCAGCAGGAACGGGGTTGAAGGCTACACCTTC. This sequence encodes CASRNGVEGYTF. The full variable domain, completed using reference TRBV9 and TRBJ1-2, is DSGVTQTPKHLITATGQRVTLRCSPRSGDLSVYWYQQSLDQGLQFLIQYYNGEERAKGNILERFSAQQFPDLHSELNLSSLELGDSALYFCASRNGVEGYTFGSGTRLTVV.

The chain joins TRBV7-9 to TRBJ2-1; 7 nucleotides line up with TRBD1. Germline CDR1 and CDR2: SEHNR and FQNEAQ (reference sequence). Unmatched junction bases numbered 7, after V lost 1 base and J lost 7 bases. The CDR3 is made up of 15 amino acids. This chain's CDR3 is CASSLGRGYGNEQFF. The CDR3 DNA follows: TGTGCCAGCAGCTTAGGCAGGGGGTACGGGAATGAGCAGTTCTTC.

Remarks on this clonotype: This may be a read error: a much more frequent sequence differs by one nucleotide. The chain joins TRBV6-6 to TRBJ2-5, with 9 bases aligning to TRBD1. Per germline, CDR1 MNHNY and CDR2 SVGAGI (reference sequence). CDR3 length equals 15 residues. CDR3: CASSHPAQGAETHYF. In nucleotides, the CDR3 is TGTGCCAGCAGCCACCCTGCACAGGGGGCTGAGACCCACTACTTC.

The chain carries TRBV13 and TRBJ1-5; no clear D gene. The CDR3 sequence is 13 residues long. V gave up 1 base and J gave up 6 bases, with 7 bases separating them. Per germline, CDR1 PRHDT and CDR2 FYEKMQ (reference sequence). The CDR3 nucleotides are TGTGCCAGCAGCTTAGATCCGTCTCAGCCCCAGCATTTT. Its protein product is CASSLDPSQPQHF.

Turning to this clonotype: Germline is not matched at one junction end, which may reflect a read error. The chain uses TRBV4-3 and TRBJ1-1; no reliable D call. Germline V gene data show CDR1 as LGHNA and CDR2 as YSLEER. CDR3 length equals 17 residues. As DNA, the CDR3 is TGCGCCAGCACCCCAAGGGCACGTGGGAGCATGAACACTGAAGCCTTCTTT. Its protein is CASTPRARGSMNTEAFF.

The J gene is TRBJ1-6, the V gene TRBV20-1; D is uncertain. Per germline, CDR1 DFQATT and CDR2 SNEGSKA (reference sequence). V was shortened by 7 bases and J by 13 bases, with 11 bases between the two germline ends. CDR3 length: 10 amino acids. CDR3 sequence reads: CSGSERPLHF. CDR3 DNA: TGCAGTGGTTCGGAACGGCCCCTCCACTTT.

As to this clonotype: One base away lies a much larger clone, so this may be a sequencing read error. The chain uses TRBV28 and TRBJ2-3; 11 bases map to TRBD1. CDR3 length: 14 residues. The V gene's germline CDR1 is MDHEN and CDR2 SYDVKM. V dropped 6 bases and J dropped 5; count of bases not matched to a gene: 4. In DNA form, the CDR3 reads TGTGCCAGCAGGGGGACAGGGGGGAAAGATACGCAGTATTTT. Residues: CASRGTGGKDTQYF. Full variable domain (missing parts from reference TRBV28 and TRBJ2-3): DVKVTQSSRYLVKRTGEKVFLECVQDMDHENMFWYRQDPGLGLRLIYFSYDVKMKEKGDIPEGYSVSREKKERFSLILESASTNQTSMYLCASRGTGGKDTQYFGPGTRLTVL.

The rearrangement links TRBV7-9 to TRBJ1-2; D gene ambiguous. V lost 2 bases, J lost 8 bases, and 12 bases lay in between. This CDR3 contains 13 residues. Germline V CDR1 and CDR2: SEHNR, FQNEAQ (reference sequence). The CDR3 DNA sequence: TGTGCCAGCAGCTTACCAGGCTCGAGCGGCTACACCTTC. This translates into CASSLPGSSGYTF.

Ten or more counts support this clonotype. The J gene is TRBJ2-5, the V gene TRBV20-1, with D uncertain. This CDR3 region has 12 residues. Per the germline V gene, CDR1 is DFQATT and CDR2 is SNEGSKA (reference sequence). V was pared by 3 bases and J by 2 bases, with 7 bases between. The CDR3 is CSASHGQETQYF. CDR3 DNA: TGCAGTGCTAGTCACGGTCAAGAGACCCAGTACTTC.

In regard to this clonotype: This may be a read error: a much more frequent sequence differs by one nucleotide. The chain has TRBV27 and TRBJ1-1, with D hard to call. The CDR3 totals 14 residues. Trimming pared 2 bases from V and 1 base from J, leaving 8 bases between. Germline CDR1 and CDR2: MNHEY and SMNVEV (reference sequence). The CDR3 coding sequence is TGTGCCAGCAGTTTAGGGATGGGGAACACTGAAGCTTTCTTT. It encodes CASSLGMGNTEAFF.

This clonotype was counted once. The V gene is TRBV6-2 or TRBV6-3, the J gene TRBJ2-5; tentatively, D is TRBD2 (5 bases). Germline CDR1 and CDR2: MNHEY and SVGEGT. V lost 2 bases and J 3 bases, leaving 10 bases between the germline ends. This CDR3 comprises 14 residues. For the CDR3, the DNA is TGTGCCAGCAGTTACGAGGACGGGGAAGAGACCCAGTACTTC. As protein: CASSYEDGEETQYF.

This clonotype was detected many times. V and J are TRBV7-2 and TRBJ2-5; D is perhaps TRBD2 (6 bases). The CDR3 loop spans 13 amino acids. CDR1 and CDR2 (germline): SGHTA, FQGNSA. The V gene lost 3 bases and the J gene lost 4 bases, with 9 bases spanning the gap. The DNA for the CDR3 is TGTGCCAGCAGCTTGGGGGAGGCAGAGACCCAGTACTTC. Translated: CASSLGEAETQYF.

This clonotype was seen many times. V and J are TRBV28 and TRBJ2-7; unclear D gene. The CDR3 sequence is 11 residues long. CDR1 MDHEN and CDR2 SYDVKM come from the germline V gene. With 10 bases removed from V and 4 bases from J, the gap between germline ends came to 11 bases. CDR3 nucleotide sequence: TGTGCCACCTCCTTGGGTTACGAGCAGTACTTC. The encoded protein is CATSLGYEQYF.

This clonotype has a handful of counts. The gene calls are TRBV18 and TRBJ1-5; a possible D gene is TRBD1 (5 bases). V was trimmed by 2 bases and J by 4 bases, leaving 12 bases between them. Per germline, CDR1 KGHSH and CDR2 LQKENI. The CDR3 contains 15 residues. CDR3 DNA: TGTGCCAGCTCACCATCCAACGGGGGTAATCAGCCCCAGCATTTT. It specifies CASSPSNGGNQPQHF.

This clonotype appeared a few times. The chain couples TRBV20-1 to TRBJ2-1; 10 nucleotides align to TRBD2. With V trimmed by 8 bases and J by 2 bases, 9 bases remained unmatched. Looked up from germline, CDR1 is DFQATT and CDR2 is SNEGSKA (reference sequence). The CDR3 runs 15 residues. Here the CDR3 DNA reads TGCAGTACCAGGAGGACTAGCGGAACCTACAATGAGCAGTTCTTC. Protein sequence: CSTRRTSGTYNEQFF.

This clonotype showed up just a few times. The chain's CDR3 is CASSQDSSGVVDTQYF. CDR3 nucleotides: TGCGCCAGCAGCCAAGATTCTAGCGGGGTCGTAGATACGCAGTATTTT. The V call is TRBV4-1, the J call TRBJ2-3; TRBD2 aligns across 9 bases. V was clipped by 0 bases and J by 5 bases; unmatched bases: 6. CDR3 length: 16 residues. CDR1 is MGHRA, CDR2 YSYEKL, per germline.

The chain recombines TRBV19 with TRBJ2-6, with 12 bases fitting TRBD1. Trimming took 3 bases from V and 4 from J; bases not matched to a gene: 7. The CDR3 loop spans 18 amino acids. Germline V gene lookup returns CDR1 LNHDA and CDR2 SQIVND (reference sequence). The CDR3 reads CASSIWGQGARGANVLTF. The CDR3, as DNA: TGTGCCAGTAGTATTTGGGGACAGGGGGCAAGAGGGGCCAACGTCCTGACTTTC. Full variable domain (remainder filled in from reference TRBV19 and TRBJ2-6): DGGITQSPKYLFRKEGQNVTLSCEQNLNHDAMYWYRQDPGQGLRLIYYSQIVNDFQKGDIAEGYSVSREKKESFPLTVTSAQKNPTAFYLCASSIWGQGARGANVLTFGAGSRLTVL.

This clonotype was seen repeatedly, ten times or more. The chain combines TRBV12-3 or TRBV12-4 with TRBJ2-3, with D tentatively TRBD1 or TRBD2 (6 bases each). Trimming took off 5 bases at V and 5 bases at J, with 17 bases between the two ends. The CDR3 has 15 residues. The CDR3 reads CASSIGGTILDTQYF. The CDR3 coding sequence is TGTGCCAGCAGTATAGGGGGGACCATCTTAGATACGCAGTATTTT.

Regarding this clonotype: This could be a read error, since a much larger clone is one nucleotide away. The gene calls are TRBV6-4 and TRBJ1-3; TRBD1 agrees at 8 bases. Looked up from germline, CDR1 is MRHNA and CDR2 is SNTAGT. The CDR3 sequence is 15 residues long. CDR3 sequence: CASRDRDRKGNTTYF. The CDR3 DNA sequence: TGTGCCAGCAGGGACAGGGATCGAAAAGGAAACACCACATATTTT.

In this sample, this clonotype turned up a few times. The gene calls are TRBV9 and TRBJ2-3, with a weak D call TRBD2 (7 bases). CDR3 length equals 15 residues. V lost 0 bases, J lost 2 bases, and 10 bases lay in between. The V gene's germline CDR1 is SGDLS and CDR2 YYNGEE. CDR3 nucleotide sequence: TGTGCCAGCAGCGTAGCGGGGGGCTACACAGATACGCAGTATTTT. Its protein product is CASSVAGGYTDTQYF.

This clonotype showed up just a few times. This rearrangement joins TRBV2 to TRBJ2-7, with D unresolved. The CDR3 sequence is 15 residues long. V gave up 1 base and J gave up 2 bases, with 12 bases separating them. Germline V gene sequence: CDR1 SNHLY, CDR2 FYNNEI. In nucleotides, the CDR3 is TGTGCCAGCAGTGAAGGTGTGACGGGCACCTACGAGCAGTACTTC. Protein sequence: CASSEGVTGTYEQYF.

This clonotype showed up many times. The chain links TRBV6-5 to TRBJ2-7, with D tentatively TRBD2 (5 bases). Germline V gives CDR1 MNHEY, CDR2 SVGAGI. V was cut by 2 bases and J by 4 bases, with 9 bases left in between. The CDR3 covers 13 residues. CDR3 nucleotides: TGTGCCAGCAGTTACAGTCTAGCTTACGAGCAGTACTTC. Translated, it gives CASSYSLAYEQYF.

This chain links TRBV18 with TRBJ2-2; D ambiguous. This CDR3 comprises 12 residues. V lost 7 bases and J lost 4, with 7 bases in between. The germline gives CDR1 KGHSH, CDR2 LQKENI. The CDR3 region has the DNA TGTGCCAGCTGCTCCGTCACCGGGGAGCTGTTTTTT. Translation gives CASCSVTGELFF.